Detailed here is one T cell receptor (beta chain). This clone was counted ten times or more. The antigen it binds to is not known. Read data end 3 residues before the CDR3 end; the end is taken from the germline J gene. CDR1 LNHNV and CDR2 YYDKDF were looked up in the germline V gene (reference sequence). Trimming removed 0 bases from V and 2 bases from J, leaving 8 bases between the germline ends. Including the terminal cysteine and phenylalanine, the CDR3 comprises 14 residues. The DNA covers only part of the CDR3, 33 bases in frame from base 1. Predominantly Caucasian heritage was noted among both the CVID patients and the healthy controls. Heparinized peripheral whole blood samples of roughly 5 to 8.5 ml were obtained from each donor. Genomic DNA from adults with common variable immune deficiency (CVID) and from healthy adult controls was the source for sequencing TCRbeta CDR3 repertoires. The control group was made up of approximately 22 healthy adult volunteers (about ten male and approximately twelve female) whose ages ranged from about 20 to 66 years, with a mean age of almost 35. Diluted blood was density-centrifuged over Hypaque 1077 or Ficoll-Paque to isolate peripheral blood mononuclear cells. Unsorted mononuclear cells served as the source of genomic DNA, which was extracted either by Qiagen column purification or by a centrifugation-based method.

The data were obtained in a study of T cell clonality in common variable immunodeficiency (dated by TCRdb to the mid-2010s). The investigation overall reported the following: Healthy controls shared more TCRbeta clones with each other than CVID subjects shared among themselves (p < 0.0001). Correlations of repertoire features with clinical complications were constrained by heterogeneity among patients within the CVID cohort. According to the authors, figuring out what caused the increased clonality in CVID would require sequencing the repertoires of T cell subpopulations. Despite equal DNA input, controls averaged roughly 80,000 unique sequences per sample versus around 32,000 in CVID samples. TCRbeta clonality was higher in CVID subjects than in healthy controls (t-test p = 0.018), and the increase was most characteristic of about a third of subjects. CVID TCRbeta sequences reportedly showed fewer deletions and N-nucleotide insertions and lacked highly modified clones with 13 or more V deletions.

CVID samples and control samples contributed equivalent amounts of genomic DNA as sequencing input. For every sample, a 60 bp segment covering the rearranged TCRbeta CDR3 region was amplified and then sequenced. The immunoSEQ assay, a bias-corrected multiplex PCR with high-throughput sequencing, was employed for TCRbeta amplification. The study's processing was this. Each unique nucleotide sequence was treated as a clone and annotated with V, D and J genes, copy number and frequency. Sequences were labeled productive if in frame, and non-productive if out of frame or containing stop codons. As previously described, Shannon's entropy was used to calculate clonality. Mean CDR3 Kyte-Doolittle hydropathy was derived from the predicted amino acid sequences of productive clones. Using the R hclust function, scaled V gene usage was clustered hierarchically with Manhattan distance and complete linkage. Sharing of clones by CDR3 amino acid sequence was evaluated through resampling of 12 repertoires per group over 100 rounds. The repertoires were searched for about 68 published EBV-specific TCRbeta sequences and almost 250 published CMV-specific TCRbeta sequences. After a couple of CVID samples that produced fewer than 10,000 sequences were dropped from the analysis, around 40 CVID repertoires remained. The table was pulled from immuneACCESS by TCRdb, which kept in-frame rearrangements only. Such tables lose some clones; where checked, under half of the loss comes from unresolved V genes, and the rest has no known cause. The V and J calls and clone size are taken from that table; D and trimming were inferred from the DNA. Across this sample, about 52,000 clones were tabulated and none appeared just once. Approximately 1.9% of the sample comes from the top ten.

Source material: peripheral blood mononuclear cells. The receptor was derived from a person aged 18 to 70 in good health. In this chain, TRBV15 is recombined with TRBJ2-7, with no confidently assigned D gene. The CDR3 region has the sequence CATSRDQKTYEQYF. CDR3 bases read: TGTGCCACCAGCAGAGACCAGAAAACCTACGAG.